The T cell receptor beta chain described here comes from a study of blood T cells in healthy people across ages (dated by TCRdb to the mid-2010s). A note on the overall study: In model experiments, roughly one uniquely barcoded TCR beta cDNA molecule per two T cells was captured by template switching. For two donors (one aged 18 to 30 and one aged 80 or older), the study analyzed two additional independent replicas of 1 million unique cDNA reads from the same blood draw. The donors were split into four age groups: young (average 16 years), middle-aged (around 40), aged (about 62) and long-lived (under 85). To avoid experimental bias, donors of different ages were randomly spread across the sequencing lanes. Age-related changes in TCR beta repertoire diversity were measured in the study by deep sequencing normalized with unique cDNA molecular identifiers. Overall study results and their limits: Donor CMV infection status was unknown, potentially confounding age-related changes in expanded clonotypes. Compared with the aged group, the long-lived group had more naive CD4+ T cells, fewer expanded clones and increased TCR diversity, suggesting age selection. Estimates of total diversity from one million sequenced T cells were regarded as lower bounds and underestimates. A strong correlation was found between observed TCR beta diversity and the percentage of naive T cells measured by flow cytometry. Since profiling was done on bulk unsorted PBMCs, naive and antigen-experienced compartments could not be conclusively compared. As age increased, observed TCR beta diversity per million T cells dropped in a roughly linear way, and a significant reduction was already evident by age 40.

Library preparation was by 5' RACE. For sequencing, an Illumina HiSeq 2500 was employed. A second roughly 7 to 11 cycle PCR used a sample-barcoded 5' primer and a J-beta primer mix. Each TCR beta cDNA molecule received a unique molecular identifier from a template-switch 5' adaptor carrying 12 random nucleotides. At least 2.5 million CDR3-containing paired-end reads were obtained from each sample. The Mint cDNA synthesis kit, primed by a TRBC-specific oligonucleotide, was used to synthesize first-strand cDNA from all RNA. All cDNA was treated with uracil-DNA glycosylase and then went through a first 18-cycle PCR with the universal primers M1SS and BC2_uni_R. In the authors' own workflow: For normalization, 1 million high-quality reads, each with a distinct molecular identifier, were randomly selected from each sample. Instead of being binned into consensus sequences, reads that shared molecular identifiers were thrown out. CDR3 identification, clonotype clustering and error correction used MiTCR with a Q25 quality threshold and the strictest error-elimination algorithm. A nonparametric unseen species model with Euler transformation was used to estimate a lower bound on total TCR beta diversity. TCRdb trimmed public reads at Q25 via fastp, called clones via MiXCR and kept in-frame beta chains. CDR3 protein sequences are deduplicated, and each keeps its most common genes and DNA. The V and J calls follow TCRdb's processing rather than the paper's. The sample table contains some 730,000 distinct CDR3 sequences; only one count was recorded for 22% of them. Clones ranked in the top ten supply 20% to 25% of the sample.

Concerning this clonotype itself: The target of this receptor is not known. The sample holds no much larger clone one base away, and base qualities are not on file.

The donors were 40 or so Caucasian individuals from Russia, aged 6 to 90 years, who were systemically healthy. Each donor gave ten milliliters of peripheral blood, collected into EDTA-treated Vacutainer tubes. Ficoll-Paque density-gradient centrifugation was used to isolate PBMCs, with at least 6.5 million per sample. Trizol reagent was used to extract total RNA from the PBMCs, yielding at least 6 micrograms per sample. For every donor, an aliquot of PBMCs went through flow cytometry to measure the percentages of naive CD45RAhigh/CD27high T cells. The CDR3 holds 18 amino acids from the cysteine to the phenylalanine. The sequence is cut down to CDR3 DNA, 54 bases in frame from base 1. The junction carries 24 bases between V and J, which are trimmed by 6 bases and 1 base respectively. In the germline V gene, CDR1 corresponds to SNHLY and CDR2 to FYNNEI.

The receptor was isolated from a man between 65 and 85 years old in good health. Material for sequencing was blood. The V and J genes are TRBV2 and TRBJ2-5; the D gene is possibly TRBD1 or TRBD2, each agreeing over 5 bases. The sequence in DNA is TGTGCCAGCAGCGCGGGTCCAAATTTAAGAGGGGCCCAAGAGACCCAGTACTTC. This yields the protein CASSAGPNLRGAQETQYF. Reference TRBV2 and TRBJ2-5 proteins supply the regions before and after the CDR3; the full variable domain is: EPEVTQTPSHQVTQMGQEVILRCVPISNHLYFYWYRQILGQKVEFLVSFYNNEISEKSEIFDDQFSVERPDGSNFTLKIRSTKLEDSAMYFCASSAGPNLRGAQETQYFGPGTRLLVL.